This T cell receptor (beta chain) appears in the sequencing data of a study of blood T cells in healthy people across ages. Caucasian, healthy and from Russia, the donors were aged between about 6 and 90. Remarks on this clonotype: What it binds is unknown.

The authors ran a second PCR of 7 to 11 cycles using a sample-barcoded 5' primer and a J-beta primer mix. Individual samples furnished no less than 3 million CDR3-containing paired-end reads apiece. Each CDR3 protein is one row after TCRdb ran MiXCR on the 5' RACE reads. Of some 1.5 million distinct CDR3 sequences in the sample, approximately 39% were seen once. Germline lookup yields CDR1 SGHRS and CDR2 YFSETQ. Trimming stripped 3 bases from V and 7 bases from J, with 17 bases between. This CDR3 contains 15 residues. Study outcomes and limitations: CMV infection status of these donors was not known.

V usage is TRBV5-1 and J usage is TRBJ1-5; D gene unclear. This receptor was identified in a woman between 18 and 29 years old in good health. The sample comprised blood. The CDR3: CASSWAGGNEQPQHF. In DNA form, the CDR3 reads TGCGCCAGCAGCTGGGCCGGAGGGAATGAGCAGCCCCAGCATTTT.